This TCR beta chain was found in a study of CD8 T cells in ankylosing spondylitis (dated by TCRdb to 2016 to 2017). Study-wide context: The study profiled T cell receptor beta repertoires in healthy donors and ankylosing spondylitis patients to find disease-linked TCR variants. The full study cohort comprised around 25 ankylosing spondylitis patients and roughly 100 healthy donors. Samples of peripheral blood were taken, and for ankylosing spondylitis patients, synovial fluid was collected as well.

About this clonotype itself: Its antigen is currently not known. One base away there is no much larger clone; base qualities are not given.

Summary of the overall study and its limitations: Some TCR beta motif variants had previously been reported in synovial fluid and blood of reactive arthritis patients, which suggested common disease-initiation mechanisms. In peripheral blood, the disease-linked clones were found at relatively low frequencies and had a CD8+ phenotype. The disease-linked clones were reported as significantly enriched in matched synovial fluid samples from ankylosing spondylitis patients. Blood from ankylosing spondylitis patients appeared to be characterized by a TCR beta motif composed of roughly eight highly homologous amino acid variants.

This sample was sequenced with an Illumina HiSeq 2500. Quantitative 5'-RACE with molecular barcodes was used to prepare TCR beta libraries. Processing in the source paper ran as follows. A new computational method based on a probabilistic model of VDJ rearrangement was used to identify disease-linked TCR variants. The public reads were reprocessed in TCRdb via fastp at Q25 and MiXCR, keeping in-frame beta chains. Entries are consolidated by CDR3 protein sequence, retaining the most common genes and DNA. These V and J calls derive from TCRdb rather than the authors' analysis. Recorded for this sample are some 330,000 distinct CDR3 sequences; 6.5% to 10% of them occurred a single time. The top ten clones comprise roughly 15% of the sample. Including the terminal cysteine and phenylalanine, the CDR3 comprises 15 residues. Here the CDR3 DNA is all that survives: 45 bases in frame from base 1. According to the germline V gene, CDR1 reads SGDLS and CDR2 reads YYNGEE. V drops 4 bases and J drops 2 bases, leaving 12 bases in between.

The rearranged segments are TRBV9 and TRBJ2-2; possibly the D gene is TRBD2, per 5 matching bases. The origin of this receptor is a male donor with ankylosing spondylitis. The sequencing input was blood, either unsorted or a sorted T cell fraction (not recorded which). Read as DNA, the sequence is TGTGCCAGCAGCCAGAAAGCGGTAAACACCGGGGAGCTGTTTTTT. It translates to CASSQKAVNTGELFF.